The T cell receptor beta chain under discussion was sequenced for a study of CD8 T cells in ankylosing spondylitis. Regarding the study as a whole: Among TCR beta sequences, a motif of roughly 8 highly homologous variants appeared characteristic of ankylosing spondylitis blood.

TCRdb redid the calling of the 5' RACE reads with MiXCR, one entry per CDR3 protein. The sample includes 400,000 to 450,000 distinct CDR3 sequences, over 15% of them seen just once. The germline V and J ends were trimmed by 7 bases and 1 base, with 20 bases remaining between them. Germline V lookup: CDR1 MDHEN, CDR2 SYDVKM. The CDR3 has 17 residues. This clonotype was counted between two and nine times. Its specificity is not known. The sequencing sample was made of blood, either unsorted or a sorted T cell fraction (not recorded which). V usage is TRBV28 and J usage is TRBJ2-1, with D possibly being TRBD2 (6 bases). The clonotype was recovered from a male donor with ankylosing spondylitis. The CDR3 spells CASIPYRGGSSYNEQFF. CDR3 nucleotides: TGTGCCAGCATTCCTTACCGGGGAGGTTCTTCCTACAATGAGCAGTTCTTC.